This TCR beta chain emerged from a study of cytomegalovirus exposure and HLA in healthy donors. Overall study results and limits: According to the study, roughly 160 TCR beta chains were cytomegalovirus-associated. A classifier reportedly called cytomegalovirus status with high sensitivity and specificity.

The CDR3 extends over 14 amino acids. The germline gives CDR1 SQVTM, CDR2 ANQGSEA. V lost 6 bases, J lost 6 bases, and 8 bases stayed unmatched. On this clone itself: Its target is not known.

Only in-frame clones appear in the TCRdb table, and some are missing; sequencing was by immunoSEQ multiplex PCR. The sample contains roughly 110,000 clones, 88% of which appear only once. The chain employs TRBV29-1 and TRBJ1-5; 10 bases line up with TRBD1. The sequence was collected from a woman aged 18-29 years in good health and CMV-seropositive. What was sequenced was PBMCs. The CDR3 DNA reads TGCAGCGTGGGACAGGGGCGGTTCGGTCAGCCCCAGCATTTT. Translating it yields CSVGQGRFGQPQHF. Drawing the rest from reference TRBV29-1 and TRBJ1-5, the complete variable domain is SAVISQKPSRDICQRGTSLTIQCQVDSQVTMMFWYRQQPGQSLTLIATANQGSEATYESGFVIDKFPISRPNLTFSTLTVSNMSPEDSSIYLCSVGQGRFGQPQHFGDGTRLSIL.